This passage covers 2 T cell receptor beta chains from one sample sequenced in a study of beta chain features in type 1 diabetes. Study findings and constraints: Researchers report that Type 1 diabetes patients had moderately but significantly shorter TCRB CDR3s across all four CD4+ subsets.

The antigens these receptors bind are not known. Reverse transcribing all isolated RNA meant expressed TCRB transcripts were sequenced. Using immunoSEQ multiplex PCR, the repertoire was profiled, and TCRdb retains in-frame clones only, with some absent. The repertoire has about 700,000 clones, 13% of them found once; the top ten carry 0.022%. The sample taken for sequencing was naive CD4+ T cells from blood. These receptors all stem from a man aged 18 to 35 with type 1 diabetes.

V and J are TRBV2 and TRBJ2-1; 11 nucleotides align to TRBD2. The germline CDR1 and CDR2 sequences are SNHLY and FYNNEI. The V segment lost 4 bases and the J segment 2 bases; nucleotides outside the gene matches: 4. The CDR3 has 16 residues. The CDR3 region is CASSVVAGGTYNEQFF. The DNA for the CDR3 is TGTGCCAGCAGTGTGGTAGCGGGGGGGACCTACAATGAGCAGTTCTTC. Using reference TRBV2 and TRBJ2-1 for the parts outside the CDR3, the full variable domain is EPEVTQTPSHQVTQMGQEVILRCVPISNHLYFYWYRQILGQKVEFLVSFYNNEISEKSEIFDDQFSVERPDGSNFTLKIRSTKLEDSAMYFCASSVVAGGTYNEQFFGPGTRLTVL.

In its sample, this clone was seen a few times. The chain is built from TRBV18 and TRBJ1-1; D not resolved. The CDR3 length is 16 residues. The germline gives CDR1 KGHSH, CDR2 LQKENI. V lost 3 bases to trimming and J lost 4 bases, with 18 bases between them. CDR3 DNA sequence: TGTGCCAGCTCACCCCCCACCCCTGAGGCCGCCACTGAAGCTTTCTTT. This encodes CASSPPTPEAATEAFF.